The sequence of this TCR beta chain was determined in a study of T cells after yellow fever vaccination. The CDR3 sequence is 14 residues long. Germline values: CDR1 SGHRS, CDR2 YFSETQ. V lost 0 bases to trimming and J lost 6 bases, with 12 bases between them. Many counts were recorded for this clonotype. TCRdb called the 5' RACE reads again in MiXCR, with one record for every CDR3 protein. The sample lists 200,000 to 250,000 distinct CDR3 sequences, around 3.1% occurring once. The source was CD4+ T cells sorted from PBMCs, collected 10 days after the yellow fever booster vaccination. This sequence was found in a man aged 18 to 30 who received the YFV17D yellow fever vaccine. The rearrangement links TRBV5-1 to TRBJ1-1; a weak D match, TRBD1 (5 bases). The CDR3 nucleotides read TGCGCCAGCAGCTTGGGGGGCGGGGTCCCTGAAGCTTTCTTT. It specifies CASSLGGGVPEAFF.